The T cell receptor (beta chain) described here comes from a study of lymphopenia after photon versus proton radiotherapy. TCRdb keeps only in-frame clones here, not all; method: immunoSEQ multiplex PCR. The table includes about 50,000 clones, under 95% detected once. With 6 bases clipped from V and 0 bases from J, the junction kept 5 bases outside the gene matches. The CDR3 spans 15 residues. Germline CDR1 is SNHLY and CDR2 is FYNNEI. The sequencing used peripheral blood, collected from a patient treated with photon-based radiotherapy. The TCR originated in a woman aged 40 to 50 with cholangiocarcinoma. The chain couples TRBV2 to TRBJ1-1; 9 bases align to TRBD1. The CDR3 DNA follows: TGTGCCAGCAGAGGGACAGGGAACATGAACACTGAAGCTTTCTTT. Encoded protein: CASRGTGNMNTEAFF.